The entry below describes one T cell receptor (beta chain). These data are taken from a study of shared clonotypes between healthy human individuals. Clones were read by immunoSEQ multiplex PCR, and TCRdb kept only the in-frame ones, dropping some. The sample lists about 2 million clones, around 95% occurring once. The study separated CD4+ cells into CD45RA+ naive and CD45RA-negative memory subsets. The clonotype was recovered from a man aged 18-30 years in good health. Sample: naive CD4+ T cells sorted from blood. Subset defined: CD45RA+ positively selected.

The CDR3 region is CASSLTGFYEQYF. CDR3 nucleotide sequence: TGTGCCAGCAGTCTCACAGGGTTCTACGAGCAGTACTTC. V is TRBV2 and J is TRBJ2-7; D perhaps matches TRBD1 (6 bases). CDR3 length equals 13 residues. Trimming removed 5 bases from V and 3 bases from J, with 11 bases in between. Germline lookup yields CDR1 SNHLY and CDR2 FYNNEI.